The table lists the clone carrying this TCR beta chain with a few counts. Its specificity is not known. As for treatment: roughly 10-day PBMC culture with coronavirus spike peptide pools or control peptides (ViraFEST assay). This entry comes from a study of vaccination and CD4 T cells after COVID-19. Germline loops: CDR1 SNHLY, CDR2 FYNNEI. Deletions cut 8 bases from V and 3 bases from J, with 13 bases between. CDR3 length: 13 amino acids. Sequencing of DNA taken from cultured CD4+ T cells relied on the Oncomine TCR Beta short-read assay. TCRdb fed the PCR reads into MiXCR, producing one record per CDR3 protein. The top ten clones hold about 15% of a sample with about 17,000 distinct CDR3 sequences, roughly 30% of them seen once.

The V call is TRBV2, the J call TRBJ1-1, with no clear D. The material sequenced was cultured CD4+ T cells from blood. This TCR derives from a human donor with COVID-19. CDR3 loop: CASAQGLYTEAFF. CDR3 DNA: TGTGCCAGCGCCCAAGGGCTCTACACTGAAGCTTTCTTT.